The 20 T cell receptor beta chains in this list originate from one sample, sequenced in a study of T cells in Graves' hyperthyroidism and ophthalmopathy. The source material, RNA transcripts, was used to amplify TCR beta CDR3 regions. First-round RT-PCR with HTBI primers amplified the TCR CDR3 region. Using its own MiXCR run on the multiplex PCR reads, TCRdb lists one record per CDR3 protein. The data show roughly 700,000 distinct CDR3 sequences, roughly 17% seen once. Sequenced input: blood. All receptors derive from a man aged 45-65 years with Graves' hyperthyroidism.

This clonotype was seen more than once but under ten times. The chain carries TRBV7-2 and TRBJ2-1; no clear D gene. Trimming pared 0 bases from V and 8 bases from J, leaving 8 bases between. The CDR3 is 13 amino acids. Germline V CDR1 and CDR2: SGHTA, FQGNSA. CDR3 in amino acids: CASSLALPHEQFF. CDR3 DNA sequence: TGTGCCAGCAGCTTAGCACTCCCCCATGAGCAGTTCTTC.

This clonotype was seen at least ten times. This chain links TRBV28 with TRBJ2-7; D ambiguous. Germline CDR1 is MDHEN and CDR2 is SYDVKM. V lost 3 bases and J 6 bases, leaving 6 bases between the germline ends. The CDR3 has 11 residues. The CDR3 DNA sequence: TGTGCCAGCAGTTTGACAAGCGAGCAGTACTTC. Translating gives CASSLTSEQYF.

The V call is TRBV9, the J call TRBJ2-7, with 8 positions matching TRBD2. CDR3 size: 16 residues. CDR1 is SGDLS and CDR2 is YYNGEE in the germline V gene. The ends lost 0 bases at V and 3 bases at J; junction bases unmatched: 8. The CDR3 DNA is TGTGCCAGCAGCGTAGCGGCTAGCGGGTTGGGCTACGAGCAGTACTTC. Translating gives CASSVAASGLGYEQYF.

The CDR3 DNA is TGTGCCAGCAGTTACCTGGAGGACGAGTTCTTC. Encoded protein: CASSYLEDEFF. The chain has TRBV6-2 or TRBV6-3 and TRBJ2-1, with D possibly TRBD2 on 5 matching bases. The V end was cut by 2 bases, the J end by 14 bases, with 10 bases between. CDR1 is MNHEY and CDR2 is SVGEGT in the germline V gene. There are 11 residues in the CDR3.

This clonotype was recorded many times. The CDR3 bases are TGTGCCAGCAGCGTAGAGGGACTAGGTAGTTGCGAGCAGTACTTC. Its translation: CASSVEGLGSCEQYF. J is TRBJ2-7 and V is TRBV9, with 8 bases fitting TRBD2. CDR3 length: 15 residues. V lost 0 bases to trimming and J lost 6 bases; unmatched junction nucleotides: 8. CDR1 SGDLS and CDR2 YYNGEE come from the germline V gene.

Ten or more counts support this clonotype. This rearrangement joins TRBV28 to TRBJ2-3, with a weak D call TRBD2 (5 bases). The V end lost 6 bases, the J end lost 0 bases, and 13 bases lay between the germline ends. Germline lookup yields CDR1 MDHEN and CDR2 SYDVKM. This CDR3 spans 15 amino acids. The DNA for the CDR3 is TGTGCCAGCAGAGGCGGGCAAACTAGCACAGATACGCAGTATTTT. Amino acids: CASRGGQTSTDTQYF.

This clonotype was observed at least ten times. The gene calls are TRBV28 and TRBJ2-7; no reliable D call. Germline V lookup: CDR1 MDHEN, CDR2 SYDVKM. The V end was cut by 5 bases, the J end by 0 bases, with 14 bases between. This CDR3 region has 15 residues. In DNA, the CDR3 is TGTGCCAGCAGTCCTCGGAAGGTGACCTCCTACGAGCAGTACTTC. Protein sequence: CASSPRKVTSYEQYF.

This clonotype was found many times. This chain links TRBV28 with TRBJ2-3, with 13 positions matching TRBD2. This CDR3 comprises 15 residues. Losses at the gene ends were 4 bases for V and 4 bases for J; bases not matched to a gene: 2. In germline, CDR1 is MDHEN, CDR2 SYDVKM. CDR3 nucleotide sequence: TGTGCCAGCAGTTCCGGACTAGCGGGAGCAGATACGCAGTATTTT. Translated, it gives CASSSGLAGADTQYF.

This clonotype came up many times. The rearrangement links TRBV28 to TRBJ1-1; D gene uncertain. Trimming removed 6 bases from V and 8 bases from J, with 10 bases in between. Germline values: CDR1 MDHEN, CDR2 SYDVKM. The CDR3 extends over 11 amino acids. CDR3: CASSKTLEAFF. The DNA of the CDR3 is TGTGCCAGCAGCAAGACACTAGAAGCTTTCTTT.

In regard to this clonotype: One junction end disagrees with the germline gene, perhaps due to a read error. This chain joins TRBV7-9 and TRBJ1-1; TRBD1 agrees at 9 bases. CDR3 size: 15 residues. Germline loops: CDR1 SEHNR, CDR2 FQNEAQ (reference sequence). The CDR3 loop reads CASTDGGTGFTEALF. CDR3 DNA sequence: TGTGCCAGCACCGACGGGGGGACAGGGTTCACTGAAGCTTTGTTT.

This clonotype was picked up many times. This rearrangement joins TRBV7-9 to TRBJ1-2; D is uncertain. V lost 8 bases and J lost 0, with 16 bases in between. CDR3 length: 15 residues. CDR1 and CDR2 (germline): SEHNR, FQNEAQ (reference sequence). CDR3 loop: CASGLTGLANYGYTF. The CDR3 DNA reads TGTGCCAGCGGGCTCACGGGGTTAGCTAACTATGGCTACACCTTC.

The rearrangement uses TRBV6-2 or TRBV6-3 and TRBJ2-7; no reliable D call. The germline V gene encodes CDR1 MNHEY and CDR2 SVGEGT. This CDR3 region has 13 residues. The germline V and J ends were trimmed by 6 bases and 2 bases, with 11 bases remaining between them. DNA for the CDR3: TGTGCCAGCAGATCAAGGGATACCTACGAGCAGTACTTC. Translated, it gives CASRSRDTYEQYF.

The chain is built from TRBV2 and TRBJ2-4; D remains unclear. The CDR3 covers 16 residues. The V and J ends lost 7 bases and 0 bases respectively, with 16 bases between them. CDR1 is SNHLY, CDR2 FYNNEI, per germline. As DNA, the CDR3 is TGTGCCAGCACCTATGGAGTTGCGGTAGCCAAAAACATTCAGTACTTC. Amino acid sequence: CASTYGVAVAKNIQYF.

The rearrangement links TRBV9 to TRBJ2-3; 10 bases match TRBD2. CDR1 and CDR2 from the germline V gene are SGDLS and YYNGEE. The CDR3 spans 18 residues. V shed 0 bases and J 2 bases; nucleotides not matched to a gene: 9. The CDR3 protein is CASSVGVGLADFTDTQYF. In DNA, the CDR3 is TGTGCCAGCAGCGTAGGGGTAGGACTAGCGGACTTCACAGATACGCAGTATTTT.

A note on this clonotype: It may be a read error: a sequence one base away is much more abundant. This chain connects TRBV2 to TRBJ2-7, with 9 bases aligning to TRBD2. This CDR3 has 14 amino acids. Germline CDR1 reads SNHLY; CDR2 reads FYNNEI. The CDR3 region has the DNA TGTGTCAGCAGTGGTGGCGGGAGGGGGTACGAGCAGTACTTC. Translating gives CVSSGGGRGYEQYF.

This clonotype was recorded a few times. This chain joins TRBV19 and TRBJ2-7; D is unclear. V was cut by 7 bases and J by 2 bases, with 6 bases left in between. CDR1 and CDR2 from the germline V gene are LNHDA and SQIVND (reference sequence). This CDR3 comprises 11 residues. CDR3 DNA sequence: TGTGCCAGTACCATCGCCTACGAGCAGTACTTC. Translation gives CASTIAYEQYF.

This clonotype was picked up many times. This chain connects TRBV28 to TRBJ2-5, with TRBD1 matching over 7 bases. V lost 6 bases and J lost 4; bases outside the gene matches: 5. This CDR3 is built from 13 residues. Per germline, CDR1 MDHEN and CDR2 SYDVKM. In nucleotides, the CDR3 is TGTGCCAGCAGCGCAGGGGGTACAGAGACCCAGTACTTC. Its translation: CASSAGGTETQYF. Drawing the rest from reference TRBV28 and TRBJ2-5, the complete variable domain is DVKVTQSSRYLVKRTGEKVFLECVQDMDHENMFWYRQDPGLGLRLIYFSYDVKMKEKGDIPEGYSVSREKKERFSLILESASTNQTSMYLCASSAGGTETQYFGPGTRLLVL.

The J gene is TRBJ1-3, the V gene TRBV6-5; D is unresolved. Deletions cut 2 bases from V and 5 bases from J, with 16 bases between. Germline V gene data show CDR1 as MNHEY and CDR2 as SVGAGI. The CDR3 is 16 amino acids. CDR3 DNA sequence: TGTGCCAGCAGTTACATGGGGAGCCAATTCCGAAACACCATATATTTT. Translating it yields CASSYMGSQFRNTIYF.

The chain carries TRBV29-1 and TRBJ1-2; perhaps TRBD1 as D (5 bases). Germline V gene data show CDR1 as SQVTM and CDR2 as ANQGSEA. The CDR3 length is 13 residues. Trimming removed 3 bases from V and 5 bases from J, with 13 bases in between. This CDR3 reads CSVEDGRVYGYTF. Here the CDR3 DNA reads TGCAGCGTTGAGGATGGCAGGGTGTATGGCTACACCTTC.

This clonotype was recorded many times. The chain combines TRBV14 with TRBJ2-7; D might be TRBD2 (5 bases). Germline V lookup: CDR1 SGHDN, CDR2 FVKESK. There are 15 residues in the CDR3. V was clipped by 3 bases and J by 0 bases, with 12 bases between them. As DNA, the CDR3 is TGTGCCAGCAGCCATGGGAGCGGACTCTCCTACGAGCAGTACTTC. Residues: CASSHGSGLSYEQYF.